The 28 T cell receptor beta chains listed next were all sequenced from one sample in a study of blood T cell repertoires in COVID-19. The table came from immunoSEQ multiplex PCR; TCRdb's copy has only in-frame clones and leaves some out. The table has more than 300,000 clones, around 89% seen once. The sample comprised peripheral blood. All receptors come from a woman aged 30 to 39 with COVID-19, enrolled during active disease.

The chain links TRBV3-1 (or the pseudogene TRBV3-2) to TRBJ2-7, with TRBD2 matching over 11 bases. This CDR3 region has 15 residues. Germline CDR1 is LGHDT and CDR2 is YNNKEL (reference sequence). After removal of 3 bases from V and 0 bases from J, the junction contained 1 base not matched to a gene. The CDR3 DNA reads as TGTGCCAGCAGCCAGCTAGCGGGGGGCTCCTACGAGCAGTACGTC. Translating gives CASSQLAGGSYEQYV.

The chain joins TRBV2 to TRBJ2-5; D may be TRBD2 (6 bases). The V end lost 6 bases, the J end lost 2 bases, and 16 bases lay between the germline ends. This CDR3 is built from 15 residues. CDR1 is SNHLY, CDR2 FYNNEI, per germline. The CDR3 coding sequence is TGTGCCAGCAGGGCCTCTGGGACTCCACAAGAGACCCAGTACTTC. Its translation: CASRASGTPQETQYF.

The genes are TRBV9 and TRBJ2-1, with a tentative D call TRBD2 (5 bases). CDR3 length: 14 residues. Germline V gene sequence: CDR1 SGDLS, CDR2 YYNGEE. Trimming removed 3 bases at V and 4 bases at J, with 11 bases between. CDR3 protein: CASSAGTHYNEQFF. In nucleotides, the CDR3 is TGTGCCAGCAGCGCGGGAACCCATTACAATGAGCAGTTCTTC.

The chain links TRBV5-6 to TRBJ2-1; TRBD2 is a possible D gene (6 bases). Germline V gene data show CDR1 as SGHDT and CDR2 as YYEEEE. The CDR3 extends over 11 amino acids. Here the CDR3 DNA reads TGTGCGGAGGTGGGGGGTCATGAGCAGTTCTTC. Protein product: CAEVGGHEQFF.

The chain carries TRBV10-3 and TRBJ2-1; TRBD1 is a possible D gene (6 bases). Trimming removed 6 bases at V and 7 bases at J, with 19 bases between. This CDR3 region has 15 residues. Germline CDR1 is ENHRY and CDR2 is SYGVKD. CDR3 protein: CAISSDRLSLNEQFF. The CDR3 DNA reads TGTGCCATCAGCAGTGACAGGCTGTCCTTGAATGAGCAGTTCTTC.

The chain has TRBV19 and TRBJ2-7; 8 nucleotides align to TRBD1. Trimming took 8 bases from V and 4 from J; bases not matched to a gene: 13. The CDR3 has 15 amino acids. Germline V gene lookup returns CDR1 LNHDA and CDR2 SQIVND (reference sequence). The CDR3 reads CASSHSRQGRYEQYF. CDR3 DNA: TGTGCCAGTTCCCATTCCCGACAGGGGCGATACGAGCAGTACTTC.

J is TRBJ1-5 and V is TRBV19; possible D gene TRBD1, 6 bases. Germline V CDR1 and CDR2: LNHDA, SQIVND (reference sequence). The CDR3 is made up of 15 amino acids. The ends were cut back, 6 bases at V and 1 base at J, with 13 bases in the middle. The CDR3 nucleotides read TGTGCCAGTAGCCTACAGGGAGGGAGCAATCAGCCCCAGCATTTT. Residues: CASSLQGGSNQPQHF.

V and J are TRBV29-1 and TRBJ1-1, with 8 nucleotides matching TRBD1. Looked up from germline, CDR1 is SQVTM and CDR2 is ANQGSEA. V gave up 2 bases and J gave up 6 bases; unmatched junction bases: 20. There are 18 residues in the CDR3. DNA for the CDR3: TGCAGCGTTGAAAACGTCAGGGGGCTGGTGAGCCTGTACGCTGAAGCTTTCTTT. It yields the protein CSVENVRGLVSLYAEAFF.

The chain combines TRBV5-8 with TRBJ1-2, with D maybe TRBD1 (5 bases). The germline CDR1 and CDR2 sequences are SGHTS and YDEGEE. The CDR3 covers 13 residues. The V and J ends lost 9 bases and 7 bases respectively, with 19 bases between them. The CDR3 nucleotides read TGTGCCACCCCACTTCCAGGGATCGGTGGCTACACCTTC. It translates to CATPLPGIGGYTF. The full variable domain, in which reference TRBV5-8 and TRBJ1-2 provide the parts outside the CDR3, is EAGVTQSPTHLIKTRGQQATLRCSPISGHTSVYWYQQALGLGLQFLLWYDEGEERNRGNFPPRFSGRQFPNYSSELNVNALELEDSALYLCATPLPGIGGYTFGSGTRLTVV.

The rearrangement joins TRBV11-3 to TRBJ2-5, with TRBD1 matching over 7 bases. The length of the CDR3 is 13 residues. The V gene end was trimmed by 6 bases and the J gene end by 2 bases; junction bases not matched to a gene: 3. CDR1 and CDR2 from the germline V gene are SGHNT and YENEEA. The CDR3 nucleotides read TGTGCCAGCAGTAGGGGACAGCAAGAGACCCAGTACTTC. It yields the protein CASSRGQQETQYF.

This clone showed up many times. This same CDR3 is encoded by further DNA sequences in the sample. V and J are TRBV6-5 and TRBJ1-2; TRBD1 aligns across 11 bases. The V gene's germline CDR1 is MNHEY and CDR2 SVGAGI. Trimming cost V 2 bases and J 7 bases; bases outside gene matches: 3. This CDR3 is built from 14 residues. This CDR3 reads CASSYTGQGVGYTF. CDR3 nucleotides: TGTGCCAGCAGTTACACGGGACAGGGGGTTGGCTACACCTTC.

This chain links TRBV18 with TRBJ2-2; D might be TRBD1 (5 bases). With 3 bases removed from V and 7 bases from J, the gap between germline ends came to 9 bases. The germline V gene encodes CDR1 KGHSH and CDR2 LQKENI. This CDR3 contains 13 residues. CDR3: CASSPQGFGELFF. The CDR3 DNA reads TGTGCCAGCTCACCCCAGGGCTTCGGGGAGCTGTTTTTT. Full variable domain (remainder filled in from reference TRBV18 and TRBJ2-2): NAGVMQNPRHLVRRRGQEARLRCSPMKGHSHVYWYRQLPEEGLKFMVYLQKENIIDESGMPKERFSAEFPKEGPSILRIQQVVRGDSAAYFCASSPQGFGELFFGEGSRLTVL.

This clone came up a few times. The rearrangement joins TRBV12-3 or TRBV12-4 to TRBJ1-5, with unresolved D. Trimming cost V 8 bases and J 2 bases, with 10 bases left between them. The CDR3 runs to 13 residues. Here the CDR3 reads CASSAGGNQPQHF. The DNA of the CDR3 is TGTGCCAGCTCAGCGGGCGGCAATCAGCCCCAGCATTTT.

This chain links TRBV18 with TRBJ1-6; 8 nucleotides align to TRBD1. The CDR3 contains 21 residues. Per germline, CDR1 KGHSH and CDR2 LQKENI. V gave up 2 bases and J gave up 9 bases; unmatched junction bases: 24. The CDR3 here is CASSPLKVRETRGQEGSPLHF. CDR3 bases: TGTGCCAGCTCACCATTGAAGGTGCGGGAAACCAGGGGGCAGGAGGGTTCACCCCTCCACTTT.

The V call is TRBV18, the J call TRBJ2-4; tentatively, D is TRBD2 (6 bases). There are 15 residues in the CDR3. Germline lookup yields CDR1 KGHSH and CDR2 LQKENI. Trimming shortened V by 1 base and J by 3 bases, and 10 bases separated the two germline ends. The CDR3 is CASSPLEGDKNIQYF. CDR3 DNA: TGTGCCAGCTCACCACTGGAGGGAGACAAAAACATTCAGTACTTC. Drawing the rest from reference TRBV18 and TRBJ2-4, the complete variable domain is NAGVMQNPRHLVRRRGQEARLRCSPMKGHSHVYWYRQLPEEGLKFMVYLQKENIIDESGMPKERFSAEFPKEGPSILRIQQVVRGDSAAYFCASSPLEGDKNIQYFGAGTRLSVL.

The chain is built from TRBV4-1 and TRBJ2-3; TRBD2 agrees at 8 bases. The CDR3 spans 16 residues. Trimming removed 5 bases from V and 0 bases from J; junction bases left unmatched: 7. The germline V gene encodes CDR1 MGHRA and CDR2 YSYEKL. For the CDR3, the DNA is TGCGCCAGCAGCTACACGCGGGGGGTGAGCACAGATACGCAGTATTTT. This gives the protein CASSYTRGVSTDTQYF.

The chain joins TRBV7-2 to TRBJ2-5; 8 bases fit TRBD1. V lost 3 bases, J lost 5 bases, and 5 bases stayed unmatched. The length of the CDR3 is 14 residues. CDR1 and CDR2 from the germline V gene are SGHTA and FQGNSA. The CDR3 DNA is TGTGCCAGCAGCTTGAGACAGGGGTATGAGACCCAGTACTTC. Translated: CASSLRQGYETQYF.

The rearrangement links TRBV21-1 to TRBJ2-7; TRBD1 reflects the table's D call only, with no check against the DNA. TRBV21-1 is a recognized pseudogene. This CDR3 is built from 15 residues. CDR3 sequence reads: CASSKPGQDSYEQYF. The CDR3 DNA sequence: TGTGCCAGCAGCAAACCCGGACAGGACTCCTACGAGCAGTACTTC.

A remark on this clone: Within the sample, other DNA sequences also encode this same CDR3. This chain links TRBV5-1 with TRBJ1-2, with D tentatively TRBD1 (6 bases). The CDR3 sequence is 13 residues long. Germline values: CDR1 SGHRS, CDR2 YFSETQ. The V and J ends lost 2 bases and 4 bases respectively, with 9 bases between them. The chain's CDR3 is CASSLGQLYGYTF. As DNA, the CDR3 is TGCGCCAGCAGCTTAGGACAGCTCTATGGCTACACCTTC.

The chain uses TRBV5-6 and TRBJ2-1, with TRBD1 matching over 10 bases. The CDR3 is 16 amino acids. Trimming cost V 4 bases and J 5 bases; bases outside gene matches: 9. Germline V gene sequence: CDR1 SGHDT, CDR2 YYEEEE. The CDR3 reads CASSTNYGTGDNEQFF. CDR3 coding DNA: TGTGCCAGCAGCACCAACTACGGGACAGGGGACAATGAGCAGTTCTTC.

The CDR3 sequence: CASNKQGTVREKLFF. CDR3 bases: TGTGCCAGCAATAAACAGGGTACGGTTCGTGAAAAACTGTTTTTT. The genes are TRBV2 and TRBJ1-4; D might be TRBD1 (6 bases). CDR1 is SNHLY, CDR2 FYNNEI, per germline. The CDR3 contains 15 residues. The ends were cut back, 7 bases at V and 7 bases at J, with 19 bases in the middle. Using reference TRBV2 and TRBJ1-4 for the parts outside the CDR3, the full variable domain is EPEVTQTPSHQVTQMGQEVILRCVPISNHLYFYWYRQILGQKVEFLVSFYNNEISEKSEIFDDQFSVERPDGSNFTLKIRSTKLEDSAMYFCASNKQGTVREKLFFGSGTQLSVL.

The genes are TRBV23-1 and TRBJ1-1, with 7 positions matching TRBD1. TRBV23-1 is sorted into the ORF group, with uncertain function. With 6 bases clipped from V and 2 bases from J, the junction kept 12 bases outside the gene matches. This CDR3 has 16 residues. The CDR3 sequence is CASRTKTGIRNTEAFF. CDR3 nucleotides: TGCGCCAGCAGAACCAAGACAGGGATCAGAAACACTGAAGCTTTCTTT.

The rearrangement links TRBV19 to TRBJ1-5, with 7 bases matching TRBD1. J gave up 7 bases and V 5 bases, and 8 bases lay outside the gene matches. CDR1 LNHDA and CDR2 SQIVND come from the germline V gene (reference sequence). This CDR3 contains 14 residues. CDR3 bases: TGTGCCAGTAGTGGGTCAGGGGGTAGGCAGCCCCAGCATTTT. Translation: CASSGSGGRQPQHF.

The CDR3 coding sequence is TGTGCCAGCAGCCGGGCAAGCCTCTCTGGAAACACCATATATTTT. Translating it yields CASSRASLSGNTIYF. The chain combines TRBV14 with TRBJ1-3; D uncertain. CDR1 and CDR2 from the germline V gene are SGHDN and FVKESK. The ends were cut back, 4 bases at V and 0 bases at J, with 10 bases in the middle. The CDR3 has 15 amino acids.

The chain combines TRBV2 with TRBJ1-6, with a tentative D call TRBD1 (5 bases). The CDR3 is made up of 17 amino acids. With 1 base removed from V and 1 base from J, the gap between germline ends came to 11 bases. Germline lookup yields CDR1 SNHLY and CDR2 FYNNEI. The CDR3 sequence: CASSEGGVRSYNSPLHF. In nucleotides, the CDR3 is TGTGCCAGCAGTGAAGGGGGGGTTCGTTCCTATAATTCACCCCTCCACTTT.

This chain uses TRBV19 with TRBJ2-6, with TRBD2 as a possible D gene (5 bases). This CDR3 is built from 16 residues. Per germline, CDR1 LNHDA and CDR2 SQIVND (reference sequence). V was cut by 7 bases and J by 0 bases, with 13 bases left in between. In DNA, the CDR3 is TGTGCCAGTACTCCCGGACGGGGCTCTGGGGCCAACGTCCTGACTTTC. Protein: CASTPGRGSGANVLTF. Full variable domain (outside the CDR3, taken from reference TRBV19 and TRBJ2-6): DGGITQSPKYLFRKEGQNVTLSCEQNLNHDAMYWYRQDPGQGLRLIYYSQIVNDFQKGDIAEGYSVSREKKESFPLTVTSAQKNPTAFYLCASTPGRGSGANVLTFGAGSRLTVL.

This clone appeared once. The chain combines TRBV2 with TRBJ2-6, with a possible D match to TRBD1 (6 bases). Germline CDR1 and CDR2: SNHLY and FYNNEI. The CDR3 covers 15 residues. The V and J ends lost 7 bases and 0 bases respectively, with 10 bases between them. In DNA form, the CDR3 reads TGTGCCAGCACCCAGGACAGCTCTGGGGCCAACGTCCTGACTTTC. Residues: CASTQDSSGANVLTF. The whole variable domain, filled in from reference TRBV2 and TRBJ2-6, reads EPEVTQTPSHQVTQMGQEVILRCVPISNHLYFYWYRQILGQKVEFLVSFYNNEISEKSEIFDDQFSVERPDGSNFTLKIRSTKLEDSAMYFCASTQDSSGANVLTFGAGSRLTVL.

In this sample, this clone turned up a few times. This sequence joins TRBV21-1 and TRBJ1-5; the table's TRBD1 call for D was not verified on the DNA. TRBV21-1 is a recognized pseudogene. The CDR3 spans 17 residues. For the CDR3, the DNA is TGTGCCAGCAGCATTAGCGGCACGGGACAGGGGGGACAGCCCCAGCATTTT. Translation: CASSISGTGQGGQPQHF.